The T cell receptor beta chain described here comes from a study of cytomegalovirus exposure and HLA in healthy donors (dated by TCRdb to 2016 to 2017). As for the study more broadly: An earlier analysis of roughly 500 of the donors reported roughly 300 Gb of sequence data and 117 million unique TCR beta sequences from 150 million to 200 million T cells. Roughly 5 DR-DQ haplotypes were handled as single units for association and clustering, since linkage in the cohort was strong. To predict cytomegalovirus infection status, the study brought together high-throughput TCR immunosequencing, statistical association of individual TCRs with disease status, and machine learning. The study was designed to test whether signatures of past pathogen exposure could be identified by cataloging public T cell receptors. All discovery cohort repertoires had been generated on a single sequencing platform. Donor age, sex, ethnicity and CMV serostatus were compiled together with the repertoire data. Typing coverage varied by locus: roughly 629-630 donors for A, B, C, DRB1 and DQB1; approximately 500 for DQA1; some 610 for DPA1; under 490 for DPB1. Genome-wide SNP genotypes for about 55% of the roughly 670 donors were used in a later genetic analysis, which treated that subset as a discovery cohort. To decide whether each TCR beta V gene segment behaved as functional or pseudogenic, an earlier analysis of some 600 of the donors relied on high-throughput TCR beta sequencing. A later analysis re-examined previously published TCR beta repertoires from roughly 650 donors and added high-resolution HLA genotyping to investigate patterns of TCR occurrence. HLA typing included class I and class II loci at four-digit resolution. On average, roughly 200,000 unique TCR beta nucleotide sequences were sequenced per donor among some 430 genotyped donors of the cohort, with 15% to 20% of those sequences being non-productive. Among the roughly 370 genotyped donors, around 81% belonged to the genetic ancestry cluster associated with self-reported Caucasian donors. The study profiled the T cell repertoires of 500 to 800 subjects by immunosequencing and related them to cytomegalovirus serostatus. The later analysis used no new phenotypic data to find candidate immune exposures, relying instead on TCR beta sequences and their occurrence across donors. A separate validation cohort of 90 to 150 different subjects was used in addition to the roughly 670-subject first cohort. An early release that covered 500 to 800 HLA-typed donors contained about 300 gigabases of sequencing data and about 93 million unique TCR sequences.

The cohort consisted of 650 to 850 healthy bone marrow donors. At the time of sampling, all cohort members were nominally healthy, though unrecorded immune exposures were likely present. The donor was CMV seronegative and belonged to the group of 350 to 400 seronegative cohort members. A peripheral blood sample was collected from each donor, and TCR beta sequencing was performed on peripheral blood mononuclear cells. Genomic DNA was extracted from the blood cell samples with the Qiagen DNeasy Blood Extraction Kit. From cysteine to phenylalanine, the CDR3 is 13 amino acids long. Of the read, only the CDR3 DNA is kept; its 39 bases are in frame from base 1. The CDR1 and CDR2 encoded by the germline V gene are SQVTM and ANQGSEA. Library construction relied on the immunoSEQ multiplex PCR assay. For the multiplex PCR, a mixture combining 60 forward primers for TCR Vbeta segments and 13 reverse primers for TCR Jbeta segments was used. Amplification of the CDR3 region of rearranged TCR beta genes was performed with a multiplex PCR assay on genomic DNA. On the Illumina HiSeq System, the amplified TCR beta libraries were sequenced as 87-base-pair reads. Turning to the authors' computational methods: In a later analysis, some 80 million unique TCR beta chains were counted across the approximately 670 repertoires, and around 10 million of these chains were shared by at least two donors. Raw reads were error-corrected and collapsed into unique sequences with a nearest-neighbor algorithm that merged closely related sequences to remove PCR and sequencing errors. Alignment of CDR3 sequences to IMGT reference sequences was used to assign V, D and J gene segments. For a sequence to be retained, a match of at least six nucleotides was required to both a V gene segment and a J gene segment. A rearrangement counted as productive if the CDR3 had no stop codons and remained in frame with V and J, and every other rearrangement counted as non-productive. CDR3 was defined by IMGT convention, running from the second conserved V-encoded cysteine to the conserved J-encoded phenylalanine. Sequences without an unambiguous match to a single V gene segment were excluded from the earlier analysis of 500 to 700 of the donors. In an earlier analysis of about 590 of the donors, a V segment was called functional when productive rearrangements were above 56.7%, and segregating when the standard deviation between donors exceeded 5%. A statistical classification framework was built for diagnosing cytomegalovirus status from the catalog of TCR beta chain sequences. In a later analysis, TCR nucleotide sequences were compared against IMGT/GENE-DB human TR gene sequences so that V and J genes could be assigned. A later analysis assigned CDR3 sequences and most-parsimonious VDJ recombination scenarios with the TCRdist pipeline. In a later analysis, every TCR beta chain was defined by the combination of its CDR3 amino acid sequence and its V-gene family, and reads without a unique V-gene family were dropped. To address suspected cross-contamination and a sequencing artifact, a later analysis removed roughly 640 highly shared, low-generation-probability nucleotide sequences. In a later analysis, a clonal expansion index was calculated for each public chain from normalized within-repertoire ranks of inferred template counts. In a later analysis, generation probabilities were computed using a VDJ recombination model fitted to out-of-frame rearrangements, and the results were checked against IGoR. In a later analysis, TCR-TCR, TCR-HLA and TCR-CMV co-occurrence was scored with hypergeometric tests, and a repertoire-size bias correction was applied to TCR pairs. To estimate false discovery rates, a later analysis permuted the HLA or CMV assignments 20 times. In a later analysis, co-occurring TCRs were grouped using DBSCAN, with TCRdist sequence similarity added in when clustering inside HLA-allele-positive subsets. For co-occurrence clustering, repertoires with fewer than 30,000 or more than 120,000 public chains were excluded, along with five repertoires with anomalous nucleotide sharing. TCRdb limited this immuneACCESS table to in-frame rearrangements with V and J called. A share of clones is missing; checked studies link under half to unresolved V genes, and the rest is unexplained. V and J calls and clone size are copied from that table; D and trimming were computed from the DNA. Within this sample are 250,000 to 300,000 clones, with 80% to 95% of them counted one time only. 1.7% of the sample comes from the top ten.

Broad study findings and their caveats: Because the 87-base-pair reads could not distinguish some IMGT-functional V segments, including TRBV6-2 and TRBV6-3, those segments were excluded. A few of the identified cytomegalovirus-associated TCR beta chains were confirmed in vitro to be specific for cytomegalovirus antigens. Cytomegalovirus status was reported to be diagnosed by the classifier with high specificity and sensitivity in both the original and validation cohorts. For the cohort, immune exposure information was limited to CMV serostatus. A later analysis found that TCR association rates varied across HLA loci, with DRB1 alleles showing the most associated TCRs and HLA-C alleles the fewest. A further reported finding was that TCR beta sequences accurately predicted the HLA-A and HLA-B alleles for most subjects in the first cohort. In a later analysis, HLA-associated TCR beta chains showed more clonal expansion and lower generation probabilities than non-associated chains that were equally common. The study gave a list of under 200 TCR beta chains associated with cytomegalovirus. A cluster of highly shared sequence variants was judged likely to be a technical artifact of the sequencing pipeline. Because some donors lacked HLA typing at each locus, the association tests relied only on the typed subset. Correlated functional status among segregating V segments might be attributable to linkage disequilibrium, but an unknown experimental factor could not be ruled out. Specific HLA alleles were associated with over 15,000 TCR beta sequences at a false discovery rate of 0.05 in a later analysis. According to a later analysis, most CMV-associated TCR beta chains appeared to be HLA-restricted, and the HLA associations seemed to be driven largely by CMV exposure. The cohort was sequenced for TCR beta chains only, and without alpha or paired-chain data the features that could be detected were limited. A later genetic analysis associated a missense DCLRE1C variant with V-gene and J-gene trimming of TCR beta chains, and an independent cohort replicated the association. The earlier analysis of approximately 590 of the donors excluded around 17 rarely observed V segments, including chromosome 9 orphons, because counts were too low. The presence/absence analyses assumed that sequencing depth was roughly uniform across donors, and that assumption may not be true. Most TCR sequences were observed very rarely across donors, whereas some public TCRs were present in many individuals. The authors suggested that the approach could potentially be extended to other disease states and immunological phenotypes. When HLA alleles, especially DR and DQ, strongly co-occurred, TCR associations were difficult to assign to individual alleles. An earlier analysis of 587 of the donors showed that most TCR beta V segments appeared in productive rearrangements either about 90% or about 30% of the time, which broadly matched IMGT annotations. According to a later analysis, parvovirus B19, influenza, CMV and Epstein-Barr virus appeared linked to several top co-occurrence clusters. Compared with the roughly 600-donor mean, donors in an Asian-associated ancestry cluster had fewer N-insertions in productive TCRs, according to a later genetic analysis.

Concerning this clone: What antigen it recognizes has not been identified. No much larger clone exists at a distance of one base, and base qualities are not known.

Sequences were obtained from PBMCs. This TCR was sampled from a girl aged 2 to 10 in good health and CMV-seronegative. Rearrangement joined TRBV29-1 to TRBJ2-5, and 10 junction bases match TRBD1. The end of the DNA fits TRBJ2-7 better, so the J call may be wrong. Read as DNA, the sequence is TGCAGCGTCTCCGGGACAGGGGCCTACGAGCAGTACTTC. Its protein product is CSVSGTGAYEQYF.